This T cell receptor beta chain was retrieved from a study of siplizumab effects on memory and regulatory T cells. Approximately 100,000 TCR templates underwent assay in each sample. Some clones are missing from TCRdb's copy, which holds only in-frame ones; the method was immunoSEQ multiplex PCR. The sample carries tens of thousands of clones, 93% recorded once. The CDR3 contains 17 residues. From germline, CDR1 is SEHNR and CDR2 FQNEAQ (reference sequence). V gave up 4 bases and J gave up 4 bases; unmatched junction bases: 9. Specimen: CD8+ T cells sorted from blood. The TCR originated in a human donor in good health. J is TRBJ2-2 and V is TRBV7-9; 10 nucleotides agree with TRBD1. CDR3 in amino acids: CASSWGRGQGITGELFF. CDR3 DNA: TGTGCCAGCAGCTGGGGGCGGGGACAGGGGATCACCGGGGAGCTGTTTTTT.